A selection of T cell receptor beta chains follows, all from one sample in a study of blood T cell repertoires in COVID-19. Profiled with immunoSEQ multiplex PCR; TCRdb holds only in-frame clones, not every one. The sample holds under 250,000 clones, roughly 92% seen once. Sequencing was carried out using peripheral blood. Every receptor here comes from a man in his fifties or sixties with COVID-19, enrolled during active disease. Both conserved end residues are part of each CDR3. A D gene is named only where the DNA matches it firmly. The listing skips clone size in some rows; elsewhere it reads once, few, many or a size class.

TRBJ2-7 | TRBV20-1 | - | TRBD2 | CSASSQGTSSYEQYF | TGCAGTGCTAGTTCCCAAGGGACTAGCAGTTACGAGCAGTACTTC
TRBJ2-1 | TRBV7-3 | - | TRBD2 | CASSLSGGSSYNEQFF | TGTGCCAGCAGCTTATCGGGGGGGAGCTCCTACAATGAGCAGTTCTTC
TRBJ2-7 | TRBV6-2/TRBV6-3 | - | TRBD2 | CASSSKRGEPYEQYF | TGTGCCAGCAGTTCGAAGCGGGGGGAACCCTACGAGCAGTACTTC
TRBJ1-6 | TRBV6-5 | once | TRBD1 | CASRGQSNSPLHF | TGTGCCAGCCGGGGACAGTCCAATTCACCCCTCCACTTT
TRBJ1-1 | TRBV10-1 | once | TRBD1 | CASSARRDRNTEAFF | TGCGCCAGCAGTGCCCGGCGGGACAGGAACACTGAAGCTTTCTTT
TRBJ1-2 | TRBV7-9 | - | TRBD1 | CASRNDRGWKFNGYTF | TGTGCCAGCAGGAACGACAGGGGGTGGAAATTTAATGGCTACACCTTC
TRBJ2-1 | TRBV6-5 | - | TRBD2 | CASSSASGAYNEQFF | TGTGCCAGCAGCTCCGCTAGCGGGGCCTACAATGAGCAGTTCTTC
TRBJ2-1 | TRBV4-3 | - | TRBD2 | CASSQDLAGGRGEQFF | TGCGCCAGCAGCCAAGATCTGGCGGGGGGGAGGGGTGAGCAGTTCTTC
TRBJ2-1 | TRBV24-1 | - | - | CATSDGGSGSYNEQFF | TGTGCCACCAGTGATGGGGGGTCAGGCTCCTACAATGAGCAGTTCTTC
TRBJ2-3 | TRBV18 | - | TRBD1 | CASSPTGASNTDTQYF | TGTGCCAGCTCCCCCACAGGGGCTAGCAACACAGATACGCAGTATTTT
TRBJ1-4 | TRBV9 | - | - | CASSPPGGEKLFF | TGTGCCAGCAGCCCCCCGGGGGGTGAAAAACTGTTTTTT
TRBJ2-7 | TRBV10-3 | - | - | CAISGPGGIWEQYF | TGTGCCATCAGTGGACCGGGGGGCATCTGGGAGCAGTACTTC
TRBJ2-1 | TRBV28 | - | TRBD2 | CASSSLAGGTYNEQFF | TGTGCCAGCAGCTCGCTAGCGGGAGGGACCTACAATGAGCAGTTCTTC
TRBJ1-5 | TRBV18 | - | - | CASSPNRENHQPQHF | TGTGCCAGCTCACCGAACCGGGAAAACCATCAGCCCCAGCATTTT
TRBJ1-2 | TRBV6-4 | once | - | CASSESPTAKFYGYTF | TGTGCCAGCAGTGAAAGTCCGACAGCCAAATTCTATGGCTACACCTTC
TRBJ1-5 | TRBV6-6 | - | - | CASRRNRDSSQPQHF | TGTGCCAGCAGACGAAACAGGGATTCTAGTCAGCCCCAGCATTTT
TRBJ1-1 | TRBV5-1 | - | TRBD1 | CASARGGQGGTEAFF | TGCGCCAGCGCAAGAGGAGGACAGGGGGGCACTGAAGCTTTCTTT
TRBJ2-3 | TRBV7-9 | - | TRBD2 | CASSLAVLAGDTQYF | TGTGCCAGCAGCTTAGCTGTCCTAGCGGGAGATACGCAGTATTTT
TRBJ1-1 | TRBV5-1 | - | - | CASSQEQGRVNTEAFF | TGCGCCAGCAGTCAAGAGCAGGGGAGGGTGAACACTGAAGCTTTCTTT
TRBJ1-1 | TRBV7-2 | - | - | CASSEPGAVAEAFF | TGTGCCAGCTCAGAACCAGGGGCTGTCGCTGAAGCTTTCTTT